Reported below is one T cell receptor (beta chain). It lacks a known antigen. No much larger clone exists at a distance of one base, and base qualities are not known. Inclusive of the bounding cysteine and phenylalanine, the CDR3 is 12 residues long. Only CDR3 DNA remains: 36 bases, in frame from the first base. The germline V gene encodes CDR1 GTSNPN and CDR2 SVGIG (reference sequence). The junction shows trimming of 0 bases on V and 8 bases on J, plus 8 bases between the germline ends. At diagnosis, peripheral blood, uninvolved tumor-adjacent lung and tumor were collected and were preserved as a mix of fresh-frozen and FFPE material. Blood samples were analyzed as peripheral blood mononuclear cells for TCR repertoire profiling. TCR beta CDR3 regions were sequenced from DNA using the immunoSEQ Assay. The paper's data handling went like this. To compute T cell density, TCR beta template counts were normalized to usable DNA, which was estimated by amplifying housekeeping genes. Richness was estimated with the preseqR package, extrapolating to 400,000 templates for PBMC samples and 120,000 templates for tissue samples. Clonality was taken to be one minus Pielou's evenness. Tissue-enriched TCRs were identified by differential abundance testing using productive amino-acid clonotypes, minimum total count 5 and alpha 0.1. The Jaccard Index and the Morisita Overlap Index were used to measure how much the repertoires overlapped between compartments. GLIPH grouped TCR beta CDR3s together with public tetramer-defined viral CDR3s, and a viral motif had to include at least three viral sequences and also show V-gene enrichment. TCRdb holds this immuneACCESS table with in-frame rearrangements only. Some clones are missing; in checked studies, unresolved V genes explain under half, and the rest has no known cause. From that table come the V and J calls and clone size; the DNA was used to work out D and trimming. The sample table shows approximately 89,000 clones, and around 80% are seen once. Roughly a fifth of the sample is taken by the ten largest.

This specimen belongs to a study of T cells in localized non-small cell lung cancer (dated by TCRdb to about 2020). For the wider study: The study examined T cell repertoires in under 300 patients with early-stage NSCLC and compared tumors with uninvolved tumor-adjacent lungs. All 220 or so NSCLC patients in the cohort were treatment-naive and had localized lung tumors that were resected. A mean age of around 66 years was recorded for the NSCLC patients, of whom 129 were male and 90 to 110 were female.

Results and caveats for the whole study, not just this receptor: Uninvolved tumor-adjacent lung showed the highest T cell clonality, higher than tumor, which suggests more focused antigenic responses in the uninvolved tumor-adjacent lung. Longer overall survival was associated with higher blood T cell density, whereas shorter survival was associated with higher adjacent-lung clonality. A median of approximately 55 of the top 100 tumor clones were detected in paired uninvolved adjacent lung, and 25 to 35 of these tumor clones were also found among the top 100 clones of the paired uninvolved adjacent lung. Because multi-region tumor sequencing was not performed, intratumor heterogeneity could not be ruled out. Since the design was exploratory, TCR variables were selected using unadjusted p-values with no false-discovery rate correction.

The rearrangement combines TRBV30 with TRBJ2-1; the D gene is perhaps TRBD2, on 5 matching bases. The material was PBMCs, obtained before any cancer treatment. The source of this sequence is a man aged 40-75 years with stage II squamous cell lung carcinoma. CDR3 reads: CAWSVEGDEQFF. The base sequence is TGTGCCTGGAGTGTAGAGGGCGATGAGCAGTTCTTC. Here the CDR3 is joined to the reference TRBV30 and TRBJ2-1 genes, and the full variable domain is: SQTIHQWPATLVQPVGSPLSLECTVEGTSNPNLYWYRQAAGRGLQLLFYSVGIGQISSEVPQNLSASRPQDRQFILSSKKLLLSDSGFYLCAWSVEGDEQFFGPGTRLTVL.